At least ten counts were recorded for the clone carrying this T cell receptor (beta chain). Its target is not known. Time point of the sample: newly diagnosed GD, antithyroid drugs for less than 3 months. TCR sequences were obtained from RNA taken from PBMCs. American Thyroid Association guidelines were used to diagnose Graves' disease. This sample stems from a study of regulatory T cells in long-lasting Graves disease. General study results and limits: Possibly, too few samples lowered accuracy.

Researchers made TCR beta libraries by using iRepertoire HTBI primers and running Arm-PCR on CDR3 regions. In TCRdb, the multiplex PCR reads were re-called with MiXCR into one record per CDR3 protein. The sample has approximately 310,000 distinct CDR3 sequences, under 20% seen once. This sequence was found in a female donor with Graves disease. Sequences were derived from peripheral blood mononuclear cells (PBMCs), sampled at new diagnosis, from a patient treated with antithyroid drugs.

CDR3 in amino acids: CASSHNSRGGSRSEQYF. In nucleotides, the CDR3 is TGTGCCAGCAGCCATAATTCCCGGGGGGGTTCGAGGTCCGAGCAGTACTTC. This chain joins TRBV11-3 and TRBJ2-7; 8 nucleotides agree with TRBD2. Germline V gives CDR1 SGHNT, CDR2 YENEEA. The CDR3 runs 17 residues. The V segment lost 5 bases and the J segment 6 bases; nucleotides outside the gene matches: 18.